The clone carrying this TCR beta chain was detected once. The sample comes from a study of response to subunit inactivated influenza vaccine. Germline lookup yields CDR1 LNHNV and CDR2 YYDKDF (reference sequence). The length of the CDR3 is 15 residues. The V end lost 5 bases, the J end lost 5 bases, and 15 bases lay between the germline ends. TCRdb processed the RT-PCR reads anew with MiXCR; each CDR3 protein has one entry. The sample yields 300,000 to 350,000 distinct CDR3 sequences, about 20% seen once. The sample consisted of PBMCs from blood, taken about 20 months after vaccination. The genes are TRBV15 and TRBJ2-2; D may be TRBD2 (6 bases). The origin of this receptor is a man aged 50 to 69 who received an inactivated influenza vaccine. CDR3 in amino acids: CATSPGGLGTGELFF. CDR3 DNA sequence: TGTGCCACCAGCCCTGGGGGGTTGGGGACCGGGGAGCTGTTTTTT.